This T cell receptor beta chain was retrieved from a study of T cell repertoires in cytomegalovirus infection. The germline V gene has CDR1 SGHTA and CDR2 FQGNSA. The CDR3 spans 13 residues. V gave up 2 bases and J gave up 5 bases, with 7 bases separating them. This clonotype was detected many times. TCRdb re-called the reads through MiXCR, storing one row per CDR3 protein. The sample yields more than 200,000 distinct CDR3 sequences, approximately 10% seen once. The TCR comes from a human donor in good health (CMV status not recorded). Some clones in this sample may be carry-over from other donors' samples. The rearrangement uses TRBV7-2 and TRBJ1-5, with D possibly being TRBD1 (5 bases). Material: PBMCs. The DNA for the CDR3 is TGTGCCAGCAGCTTAACGGGGGATCAGCCCCAGCATTTT. This gives the protein CASSLTGDQPQHF.